This T cell receptor beta chain comes out of a study of CD8+ T cells in alopecia areata. Broader study findings: Scalp sample sequencing also detects resident alphabeta T cells of normal skin.

Regarding this clone: As yet, its antigen is unknown.

The germline CDR1 and CDR2 sequences are SGHTA and FQGNSA. The CDR3 extends over 14 amino acids. Trimming stripped 1 base from V and 7 bases from J, with 13 bases between. cDNA prepared by RNA extraction and subsequent reverse transcription served as the template for sequencing. Clones were read by immunoSEQ multiplex PCR, and TCRdb kept only the in-frame ones, dropping some. The sample contains 140,000 to 150,000 clones, approximately 50% of which appear only once. Sequences were derived from CD4+ T cells sorted from blood, sampled at week 0. The receptor was derived from a human donor with alopecia areata. V usage is TRBV7-2 and J usage is TRBJ2-5; no firm D call. CDR3: CASSLVSELGTQYF. The DNA of the CDR3 is TGTGCCAGCAGCTTAGTGTCGGAGCTGGGGACCCAGTACTTC.